The rows below give T cell receptor beta chains drawn from one sample of a study of Ad26.COV2.S vaccination and SARS-CoV-2 variants. The assay was immunoSEQ multiplex PCR, and TCRdb's table has in-frame clones only and misses some. The sample consists of some 410,000 clones, 80% to 95% of them appearing once. This material consisted of peripheral blood, taken in a trial of Ad26.COV2.S vaccine versus placebo. The receptor source for this set is a person aged 18-60 years who received the Ad26.COV2.S COVID-19 vaccine or a placebo. The CDR3 runs from the conserved cysteine through the conserved F or W. The D gene is left open where the match is weak. Not every row has a clone size; where given, it reads once, few, many or a size class.

TRBD2	-	TRBV3-1/TRBV3-2	TRBJ2-5	TGTGCCAGCAGCCGAGTAGCGGGGGGCCTGGAGACCCAGTACTTC	CASSRVAGGLETQYF
-	-	TRBV27	TRBJ1-4	TGTGCCAGCAGTTTATTTTGCGCCGAATCAGCACTGGTCCGAAGGTATGAAAAACTGTTTTTT	CASSLFCAESALVRRYEKLFF
-	-	TRBV5-6	TRBJ2-7	TGTGCCAGCAGCTTGGGAGTATCCTACGGCGAGCAGTACTTC	CASSLGVSYGEQYF
TRBD1	-	TRBV7-2	TRBJ2-4	TGTGCCAGCACCCCGGACAGGGGGGCCAAAAACATTCAGTACTTC	CASTPDRGAKNIQYF
-	-	TRBV6-2/TRBV6-3	TRBJ2-1	TGTGCCAGCAGTTACTCCCGGACAGCCTACAATGAGCAGTTCTTC	CASSYSRTAYNEQFF
-	-	TRBV7-9	TRBJ1-1	TGTGCCAGCAGCCCCTTGGGCCCGCTGCCTGAAGCTTTCTTT	CASSPLGPLPEAFF
-	-	TRBV27	TRBJ1-5	TGTGCCAGCAGTTTATCAGTCCCGACTGGGGTTAGCAATCAGCCCCAGCATTTT	CASSLSVPTGVSNQPQHF
TRBD2	-	TRBV10-3	TRBJ2-1	TGTGCCATCAGTCAAGTGACTAGCGGGGGGCACAATGAGCAGTTCTTC	CAISQVTSGGHNEQFF
-	-	TRBV20-1	TRBJ1-1	TGCAGTGCTAGTACCGGGGCCATGAACACTGAAGCTTTCTTT	CSASTGAMNTEAFF
TRBD1	-	TRBV29-1	TRBJ2-2	TGCAGCGTTGAAATTGACAGGGGACCTCCCGGGGAGCTGTTTTTT	CSVEIDRGPPGELFF
TRBD2	-	TRBV24-1	TRBJ2-3	TGTGCCACCAGTGACCCAGTCGGCGGGGGGGCAGCAGATACGCAGTATTTT	CATSDPVGGGAADTQYF
TRBD2	-	TRBV6-2/TRBV6-3	TRBJ2-7	TGTGCCAGCAGTGAGACTCTAGCGGGTTCCTTCTACGAGCAGTACTTC	CASSETLAGSFYEQYF
TRBD1	-	TRBV27	TRBJ1-5	TGTGCCAGCAGGATCGGGACAGGGAAGGATAGCAATCAGCCCCAGCATTTT	CASRIGTGKDSNQPQHF
-	once	TRBV4-2	TRBJ2-5	TGTGCCAGCAGCCAAGATGACTCGCAAGAGACCCAGTACTTC	CASSQDDSQETQYF
TRBD1	-	TRBV19	TRBJ2-6	TGTGCCAGTAGTATCGAACCCGGGACAGGGGGAGCTGGGGCCAACGTCCTGACTTTC	CASSIEPGTGGAGANVLTF
-	-	TRBV6-2/TRBV6-3	TRBJ1-1	TGTGCCAGCAGTTATGACCGGGGGAGCACTGAAGCTTTCTTT	CASSYDRGSTEAFF
-	once	TRBV27	TRBJ2-7	TGTGCCAGCAGTCCCGGAGCCTACGAGCAGTACTTC	CASSPGAYEQYF
-	once	TRBV30	TRBJ2-1	TGTGCCTGGAGCCGAGACCCGTCAGGGGTAGATGAGCAGTTCTTC	CAWSRDPSGVDEQFF
-	-	TRBV3-1/TRBV3-2	TRBJ2-1	TGTGCCAGCAGCCAAGATCGGCGCGCCTTCGTCATCTACAATGAGCAGTTCTTC	CASSQDRRAFVIYNEQFF
TRBD1	-	TRBV5-1	TRBJ2-5	TGCGCCAGCAGCTTGCCGGGACAGGGGATCGGGGCGACCCAGTACTTC	CASSLPGQGIGATQYF